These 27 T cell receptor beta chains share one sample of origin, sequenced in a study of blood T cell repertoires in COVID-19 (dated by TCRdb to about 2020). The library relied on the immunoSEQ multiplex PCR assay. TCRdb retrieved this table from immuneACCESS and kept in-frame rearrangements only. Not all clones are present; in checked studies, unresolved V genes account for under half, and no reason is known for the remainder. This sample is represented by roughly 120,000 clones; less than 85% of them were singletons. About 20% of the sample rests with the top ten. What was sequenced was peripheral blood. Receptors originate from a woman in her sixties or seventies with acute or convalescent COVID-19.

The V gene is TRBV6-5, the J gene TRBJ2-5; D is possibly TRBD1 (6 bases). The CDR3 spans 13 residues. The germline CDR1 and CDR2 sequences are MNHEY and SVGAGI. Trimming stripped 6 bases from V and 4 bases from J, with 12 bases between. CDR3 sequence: CASRMTGLETQYF. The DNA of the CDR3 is TGTGCCAGCAGAATGACAGGCCTAGAGACCCAGTACTTC.

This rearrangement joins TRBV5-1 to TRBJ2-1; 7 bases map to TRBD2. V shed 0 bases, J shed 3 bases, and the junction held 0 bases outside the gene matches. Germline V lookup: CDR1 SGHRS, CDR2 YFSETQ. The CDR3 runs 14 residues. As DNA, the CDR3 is TGCGCCAGCAGCTTGGGGGACTACTACAATGAGCAGTTCTTC. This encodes CASSLGDYYNEQFF.

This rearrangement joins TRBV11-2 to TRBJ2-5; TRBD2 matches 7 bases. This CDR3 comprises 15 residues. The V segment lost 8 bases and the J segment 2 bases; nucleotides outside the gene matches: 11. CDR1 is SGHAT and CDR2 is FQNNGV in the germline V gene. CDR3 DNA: TGTGCCAGCGCTCTAAACGGGGGGAGTCAAGAGACCCAGTACTTC. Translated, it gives CASALNGGSQETQYF. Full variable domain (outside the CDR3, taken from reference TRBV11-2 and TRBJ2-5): EAGVAQSPRYKIIEKRQSVAFWCNPISGHATLYWYQQILGQGPKLLIQFQNNGVVDDSQLPKDRFSAERLKGVDSTLKIQPAKLEDSAVYLCASALNGGSQETQYFGPGTRLLVL.

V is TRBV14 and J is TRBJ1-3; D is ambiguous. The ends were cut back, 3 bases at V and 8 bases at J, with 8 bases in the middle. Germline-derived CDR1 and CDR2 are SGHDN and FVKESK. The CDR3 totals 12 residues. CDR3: CASSHTAYTIYF. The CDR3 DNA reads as TGTGCCAGCAGCCACACTGCCTACACCATATATTTT.

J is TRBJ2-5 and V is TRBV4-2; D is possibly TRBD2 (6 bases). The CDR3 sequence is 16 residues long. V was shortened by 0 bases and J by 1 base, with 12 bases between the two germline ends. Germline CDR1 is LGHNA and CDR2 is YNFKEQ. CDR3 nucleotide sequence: TGTGCCAGCAGCCAAGAGGATATGGGGGGCCAAGAGACCCAGTACTTC. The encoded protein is CASSQEDMGGQETQYF.

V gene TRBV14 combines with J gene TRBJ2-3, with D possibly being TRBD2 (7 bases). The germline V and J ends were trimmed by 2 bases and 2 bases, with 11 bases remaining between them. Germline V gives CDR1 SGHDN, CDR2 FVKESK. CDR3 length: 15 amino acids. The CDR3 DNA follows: TGTGCCAGCAGCCAAAGGGGGGGCCTCACAGATACGCAGTATTTT. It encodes CASSQRGGLTDTQYF.

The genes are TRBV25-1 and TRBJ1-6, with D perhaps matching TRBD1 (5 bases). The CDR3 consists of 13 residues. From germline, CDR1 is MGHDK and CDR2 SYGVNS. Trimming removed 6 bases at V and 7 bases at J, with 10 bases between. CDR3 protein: CASRGDWNSPLHF. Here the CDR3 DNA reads TGTGCCAGCAGAGGGGATTGGAATTCACCCCTCCACTTT.

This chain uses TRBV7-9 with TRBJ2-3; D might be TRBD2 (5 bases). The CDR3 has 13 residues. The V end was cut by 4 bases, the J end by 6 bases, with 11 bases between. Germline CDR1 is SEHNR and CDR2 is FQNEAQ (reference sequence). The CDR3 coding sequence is TGTGCCAGCAGCTCAGTCTTAGCGGATACGCAGTATTTT. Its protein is CASSSVLADTQYF.

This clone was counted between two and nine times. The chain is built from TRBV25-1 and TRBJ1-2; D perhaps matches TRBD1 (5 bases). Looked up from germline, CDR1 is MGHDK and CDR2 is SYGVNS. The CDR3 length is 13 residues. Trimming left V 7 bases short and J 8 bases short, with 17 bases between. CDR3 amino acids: CASTRLRGWGYTF. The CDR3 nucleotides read TGTGCCAGCACTCGATTAAGGGGTTGGGGCTACACCTTC.

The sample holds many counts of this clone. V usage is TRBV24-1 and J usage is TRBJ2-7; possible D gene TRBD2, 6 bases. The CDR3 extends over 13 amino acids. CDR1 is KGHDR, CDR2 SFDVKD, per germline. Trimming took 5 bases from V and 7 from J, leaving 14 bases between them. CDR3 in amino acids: CATSAGVAAEQYF. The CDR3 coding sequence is TGTGCCACCAGTGCGGGGGTTGCGGCAGAGCAGTACTTC.

The CDR3 DNA reads TGTGCCAGTAGTAACAGGAACACTGAAGCTTTCTTT. This gives the protein CASSNRNTEAFF. The gene calls are TRBV19 and TRBJ1-1, with D uncertain. The CDR3 spans 12 residues. Trimming removed 4 bases from V and 1 base from J, with 4 bases in between. The germline gives CDR1 LNHDA, CDR2 SQIVND (reference sequence).

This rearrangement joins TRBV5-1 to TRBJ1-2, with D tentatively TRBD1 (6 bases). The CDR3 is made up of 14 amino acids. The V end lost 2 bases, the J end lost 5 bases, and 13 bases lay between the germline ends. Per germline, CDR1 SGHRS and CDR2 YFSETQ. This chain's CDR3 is CASSFQGQIYGYTF. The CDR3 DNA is TGCGCCAGCAGCTTCCAAGGACAGATTTATGGCTACACCTTC.

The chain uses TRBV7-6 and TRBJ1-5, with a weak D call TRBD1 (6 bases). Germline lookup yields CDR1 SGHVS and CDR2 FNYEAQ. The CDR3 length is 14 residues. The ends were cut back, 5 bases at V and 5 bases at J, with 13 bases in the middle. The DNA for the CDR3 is TGTGCCAGCAGCGCAACAGGGTTTGATCAGCCCCAGCATTTT. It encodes CASSATGFDQPQHF.

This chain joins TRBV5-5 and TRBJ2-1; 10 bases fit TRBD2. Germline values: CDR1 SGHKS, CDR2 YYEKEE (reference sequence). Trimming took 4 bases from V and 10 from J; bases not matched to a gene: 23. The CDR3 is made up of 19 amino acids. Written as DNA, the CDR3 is TGTGCCAGCAGCAAGCAGGGGACTAGCGCCACGCAGAAAGGAGGCGAGCAGTTCTTC. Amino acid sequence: CASSKQGTSATQKGGEQFF.

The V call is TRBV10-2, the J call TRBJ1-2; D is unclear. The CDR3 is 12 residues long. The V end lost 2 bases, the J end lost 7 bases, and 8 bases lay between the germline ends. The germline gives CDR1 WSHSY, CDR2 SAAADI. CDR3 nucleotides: TGCGCCAGCAGTGAGATAGTCGGTGGCTACACCTTC. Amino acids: CASSEIVGGYTF.

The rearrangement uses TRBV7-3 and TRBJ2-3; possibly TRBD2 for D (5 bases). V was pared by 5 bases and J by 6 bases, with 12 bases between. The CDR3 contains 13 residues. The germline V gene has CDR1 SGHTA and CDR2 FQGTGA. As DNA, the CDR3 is TGTGCCAGCAGCCCCGAGGCTAGCGATACGCAGTATTTT. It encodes CASSPEASDTQYF.

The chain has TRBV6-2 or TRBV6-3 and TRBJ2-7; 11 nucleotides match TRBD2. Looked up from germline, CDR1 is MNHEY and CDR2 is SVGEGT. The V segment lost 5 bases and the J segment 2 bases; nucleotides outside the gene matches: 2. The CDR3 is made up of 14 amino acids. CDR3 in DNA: TGTGCCAGCAGTCGGACTAGCGGGCCCTACGAGCAGTACTTC. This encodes CASSRTSGPYEQYF.

The CDR3 region is CAISVGGLALGRPSTDTQYF. CDR3 in DNA: TGTGCCATCAGTGTCGGGGGACTAGCCCTCGGGAGACCTAGCACAGATACGCAGTATTTT. This chain uses TRBV10-3 with TRBJ2-3; 9 bases agree with TRBD2. The CDR3 loop spans 20 amino acids. Unmatched junction bases numbered 17, after V lost 4 bases and J lost 0 bases. From germline, CDR1 is ENHRY and CDR2 SYGVKD.

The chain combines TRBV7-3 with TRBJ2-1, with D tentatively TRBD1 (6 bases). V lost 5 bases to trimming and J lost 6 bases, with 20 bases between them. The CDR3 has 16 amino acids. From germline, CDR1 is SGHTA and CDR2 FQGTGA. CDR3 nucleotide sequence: TGTGCCAGCAGCCAAGGGGGTGCCAGGGCCTTCAATGAGCAGTTCTTC. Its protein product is CASSQGGARAFNEQFF.

CDR3 region: CASGEGGIRALHF. The CDR3 coding sequence is TGTGCCAGTGGCGAAGGGGGCATCAGGGCCCTCCACTTT. The V gene is TRBV5-8, the J gene TRBJ1-6; 7 nucleotides match TRBD1. Germline trimming cut 8 bases from V and 14 bases from J; bases unmatched to any gene: 13. CDR3 length equals 13 residues. CDR1 SGHTS and CDR2 YDEGEE come from the germline V gene. The full variable domain, its missing parts supplied by reference TRBV5-8 and TRBJ1-6, is EAGVTQSPTHLIKTRGQQATLRCSPISGHTSVYWYQQALGLGLQFLLWYDEGEERNRGNFPPRFSGRQFPNYSSELNVNALELEDSALYLCASGEGGIRALHFGNGTRLTVT.

CDR3: CSASQGGASYGYTF. Here the CDR3 DNA reads TGCAGTGCTAGTCAAGGAGGGGCCTCCTATGGCTACACCTTC. V gene TRBV20-1 combines with J gene TRBJ1-2; possible D gene TRBD1, 5 bases. The CDR3 is 14 amino acids. Germline V gene data show CDR1 as DFQATT and CDR2 as SNEGSKA (reference sequence). Trimming pared 3 bases from V and 4 bases from J, leaving 15 bases between.

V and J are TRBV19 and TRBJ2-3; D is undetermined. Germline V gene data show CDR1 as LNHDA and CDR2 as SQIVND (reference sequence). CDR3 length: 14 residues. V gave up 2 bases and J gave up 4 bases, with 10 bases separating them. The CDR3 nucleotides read TGTGCCAGTAGTATATTGTTAGCTGCAGATACGCAGTATTTT. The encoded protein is CASSILLAADTQYF.

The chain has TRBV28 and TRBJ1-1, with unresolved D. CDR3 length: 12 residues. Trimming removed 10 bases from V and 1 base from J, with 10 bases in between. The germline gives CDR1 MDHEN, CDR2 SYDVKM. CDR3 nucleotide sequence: TGTGCCACCCTCTCCTGGAACACTGAAGCTTTCTTT. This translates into CATLSWNTEAFF.

The DNA for the CDR3 is TGTGCCAGCAGTCCAGGAAGGTCGGATTGGGACAGGGTAGAAGAGACCCAGTACTTC. It encodes CASSPGRSDWDRVEETQYF. The chain joins TRBV28 to TRBJ2-5; 9 nucleotides agree with TRBD1. CDR1 is MDHEN and CDR2 is SYDVKM in the germline V gene. CDR3 size: 19 residues. The J segment lost 3 bases and the V segment lost 5 bases, leaving 19 bases of the junction unmatched.

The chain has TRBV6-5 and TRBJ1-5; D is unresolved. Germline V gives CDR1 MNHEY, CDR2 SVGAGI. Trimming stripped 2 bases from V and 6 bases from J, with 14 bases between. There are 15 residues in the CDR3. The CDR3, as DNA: TGTGCCAGCAGTTACGGTGTGGGAGAAGGTCAGCCCCAGCATTTT. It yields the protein CASSYGVGEGQPQHF.

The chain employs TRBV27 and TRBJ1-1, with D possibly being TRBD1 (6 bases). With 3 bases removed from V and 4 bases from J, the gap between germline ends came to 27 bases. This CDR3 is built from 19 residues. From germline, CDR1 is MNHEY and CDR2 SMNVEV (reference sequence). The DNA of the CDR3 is TGTGCCAGCAGTTTTCTTAGGGCTTGGGACAAACCTTGGAGCACTGAAGCTTTCTTT. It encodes CASSFLRAWDKPWSTEAFF.

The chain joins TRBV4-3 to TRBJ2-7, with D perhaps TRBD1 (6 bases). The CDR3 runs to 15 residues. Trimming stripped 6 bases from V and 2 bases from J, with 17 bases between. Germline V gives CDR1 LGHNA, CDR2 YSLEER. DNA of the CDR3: TGCGCCAGCAGTTACGACAGGCCCTCAGCCTACGAGCAGTACTTC. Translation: CASSYDRPSAYEQYF.